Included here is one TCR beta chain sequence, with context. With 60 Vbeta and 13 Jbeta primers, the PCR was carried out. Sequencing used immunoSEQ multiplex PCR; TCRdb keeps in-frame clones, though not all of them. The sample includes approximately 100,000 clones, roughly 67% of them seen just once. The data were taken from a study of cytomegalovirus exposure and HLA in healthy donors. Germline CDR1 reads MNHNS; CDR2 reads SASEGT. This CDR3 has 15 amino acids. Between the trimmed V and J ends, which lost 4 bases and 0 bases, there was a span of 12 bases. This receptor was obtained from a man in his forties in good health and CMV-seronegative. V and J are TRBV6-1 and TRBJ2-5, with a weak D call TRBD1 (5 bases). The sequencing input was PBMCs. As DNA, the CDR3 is TGTGCCAGCAGTGTAGTTAGGGGTTACCAAGAGACCCAGTACTTC. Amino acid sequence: CASSVVRGYQETQYF.